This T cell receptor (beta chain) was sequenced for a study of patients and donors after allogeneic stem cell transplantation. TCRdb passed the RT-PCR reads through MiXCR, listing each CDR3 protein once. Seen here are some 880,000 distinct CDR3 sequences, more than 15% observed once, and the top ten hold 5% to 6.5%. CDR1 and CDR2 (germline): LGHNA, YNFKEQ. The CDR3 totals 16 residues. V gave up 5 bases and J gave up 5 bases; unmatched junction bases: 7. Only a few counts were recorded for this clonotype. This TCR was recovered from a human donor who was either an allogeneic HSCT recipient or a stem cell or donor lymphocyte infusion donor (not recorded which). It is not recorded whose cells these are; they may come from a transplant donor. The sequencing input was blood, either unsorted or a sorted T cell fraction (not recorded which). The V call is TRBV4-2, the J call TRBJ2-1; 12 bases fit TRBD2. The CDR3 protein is CASSSPTSGRHNEQFF. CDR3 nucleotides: TGTGCCAGCAGCTCCCCTACTAGCGGGAGGCACAATGAGCAGTTCTTC.